This note documents a single T cell receptor beta chain sequence. Its antigen remains unknown. Researchers reported sorting CD4+ naive, central memory, regulatory and stem cell-like memory cells via CD45RO/CCR7/CD25/CD127/CD95/CD27. This entry is derived from a study of beta chain features in type 1 diabetes. At the level of the study: Patient and healthy donor groups were alike in age, gender and cell yields.

Expressed TCRB transcripts were sequenced because the isolated RNA had all been reverse transcribed beforehand. The table came from immunoSEQ multiplex PCR; TCRdb's copy has only in-frame clones and leaves some out. The data contain hundreds of thousands of clones, more than 12% of them singletons. General observations from the study: Patients' naive, central memory and regulatory TCRB repertoires appeared more alike than those of healthy donors. In all four CD4+ subsets, TCRB CDR3 length was significantly, moderately reduced in type 1 diabetes. For type 1 diabetes patients, VDJ junctions showed fewer insertions and more deletions.

V shed 5 bases and J shed 0 bases, with 20 bases lying between them. The CDR3 runs to 18 residues. Germline CDR1 and CDR2: SGHTA and FQGNSA. The sequence derives from a man aged 18 to 29 with type 1 diabetes. The sample comprised naive CD4+ T cells from blood. V usage is TRBV7-2 and J usage is TRBJ1-3; no definite D call. CDR3 region: CASSQPWAYRSSGNTIYF. CDR3 DNA: TGTGCCAGCAGCCAACCATGGGCATACCGCAGCTCTGGAAACACCATATATTTT.